A single sample gave rise to the 5 T cell receptor beta chains below, sequenced in a study of blood T cells in healthy people across ages (dated by TCRdb to between 2014 and 2016). Library prep was done by 5' RACE. Reads for this sample came from an Illumina HiSeq 2500. The second PCR ran for about 7 to 11 cycles and used a J-beta primer mix along with a sample-barcoded 5' primer. TCRdb handled the public reads itself, with Q25 trimming in fastp and clone calling in MiXCR, and kept productive beta chains. Entries that share a CDR3 protein sequence are merged under the most common genes and DNA. For this sample the table gives around 790,000 distinct CDR3 sequences, of which approximately 44% were detected only once. The top ten constitute about a fifth of the sample. Sequencing was done on a sample of blood. The receptor source for this set is a man in his 60s in good health.

The chain uses TRBV7-9 and TRBJ2-3, with a possible D match to TRBD2 (6 bases). This CDR3 has 15 amino acids. Trimming took 2 bases from V and 0 from J, leaving 9 bases between them. The germline V gene has CDR1 SEHNR and CDR2 FQNEAQ (reference sequence). The CDR3 coding sequence is TGTGCCAGCAGCTTATCGGCGGGGAGCACAGATACGCAGTATTTT. Translating gives CASSLSAGSTDTQYF.

This clonotype has a handful of counts. CDR3 protein: CASSLFGQPDGYTF. CDR3 coding DNA: TGTGCCAGCAGTTTATTCGGCCAGCCAGATGGCTACACCTTC. This rearrangement joins TRBV27 to TRBJ1-2; D remains unclear. This CDR3 is built from 14 residues. Germline values: CDR1 MNHEY, CDR2 SMNVEV (reference sequence). Trimming pared 1 base from V and 6 bases from J, leaving 12 bases between.

This clonotype was found many times. This chain uses TRBV12-3 or TRBV12-4 with TRBJ2-7; tentatively, D is TRBD1 or TRBD2 (5 bases each). The CDR3 has 14 residues. The V gene lost 5 bases and the J gene lost 1 base, with 12 bases spanning the gap. CDR3 in amino acids: CASSGVGVSYEQYF. The DNA of the CDR3 is TGTGCCAGCAGTGGGGTGGGGGTTTCCTACGAGCAGTACTTC.

This clonotype was picked up a small number of times. V is TRBV14 and J is TRBJ1-2; D uncertain. The germline CDR1 and CDR2 sequences are SGHDN and FVKESK. The CDR3 has 13 amino acids. V lost 0 bases and J 3 bases, leaving 5 bases between the germline ends. As DNA, the CDR3 is TGTGCCAGCAGCCAAGACCAATACTATGGCTACACCTTC. It is translated as CASSQDQYYGYTF.

V and J are TRBV15 and TRBJ1-5, with D perhaps TRBD1 (6 bases). Trimming shortened V by 3 bases and J by 3 bases, and 12 bases separated the two germline ends. CDR1 LNHNV and CDR2 YYDKDF come from the germline V gene (reference sequence). The CDR3 spans 15 residues. This chain's CDR3 is CATSSPDRPNQPQHF. The DNA for the CDR3 is TGTGCCACCAGCAGTCCCGACAGGCCCAATCAGCCCCAGCATTTT.